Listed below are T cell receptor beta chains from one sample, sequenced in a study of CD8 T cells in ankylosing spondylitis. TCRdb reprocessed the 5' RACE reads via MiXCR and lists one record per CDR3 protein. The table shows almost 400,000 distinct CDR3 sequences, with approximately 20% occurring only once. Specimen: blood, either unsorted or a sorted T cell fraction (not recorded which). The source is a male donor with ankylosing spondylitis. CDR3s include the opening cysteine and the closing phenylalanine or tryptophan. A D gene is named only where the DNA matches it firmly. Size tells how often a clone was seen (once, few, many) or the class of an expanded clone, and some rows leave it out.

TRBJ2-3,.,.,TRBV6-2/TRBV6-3,TGTGCCAGCAGATGGGGGGCAGATACGCAGTATTTT,CASRWGADTQYF
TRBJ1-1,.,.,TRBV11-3,TGTGCCAGCAGCTTAGAGGCGGGGGCCGGAGCTTTCTTT,CASSLEAGAGAFF
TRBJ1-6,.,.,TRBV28,TGTGCCAGCAGTGATCTAGATAGCTCCTATAATTCACCCCTCCACTTT,CASSDLDSSYNSPLHF
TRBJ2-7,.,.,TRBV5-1,TGCGCCAGCAGCCCCACGGCCGTTTCGGGACCCCACGAGCAGTACTTC,CASSPTAVSGPHEQYF
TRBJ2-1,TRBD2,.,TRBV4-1,TGCGCCAGCAGCCGGACGGGACTAGCGGGAGCATGGGAGCAGTTCTTC,CASSRTGLAGAWEQFF
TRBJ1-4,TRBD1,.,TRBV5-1,TGCGCCAGCAGCAGCGGGACCGGGACAGTAAATGAAAAACTGTTTTTT,CASSSGTGTVNEKLFF
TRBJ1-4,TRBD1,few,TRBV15,TGTGCCACCAGCAGAGATAAGTGGGACAGGGGCGAAAAACTGTTTTTT,CATSRDKWDRGEKLFF
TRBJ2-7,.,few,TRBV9,TGTGCCAGCAGCGTAGCGCCGGGTCCCTTGGATGAGCAGTACTTC,CASSVAPGPLDEQYF
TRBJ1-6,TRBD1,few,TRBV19,TGTGCCAGTAGTGGGCGACAGGGGAATTCACCCCTCCACTTT,CASSGRQGNSPLHF
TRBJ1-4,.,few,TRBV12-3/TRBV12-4,TGTGCCAGCAGTTTTCGGGCCCCCTATGAAAAACTGTTTTTT,CASSFRAPYEKLFF
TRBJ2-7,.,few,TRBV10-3,TGTGCCATCAGTGGGACCTATACTGGGGAGCAGTACTTC,CAISGTYTGEQYF
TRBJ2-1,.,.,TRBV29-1,TGCAGCTCCCGAGTTGGGGGTTACAATGAGCAGTTCTTC,CSSRVGGYNEQFF
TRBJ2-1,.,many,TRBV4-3,TGCGCCAGCAGCCAAGATCTGCAACTAGTTTACAATGAGCAGTTCTTC,CASSQDLQLVYNEQFF
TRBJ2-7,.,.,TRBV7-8,TGTGCCAGCAGCCGCTTTGGCAGGATTTCCTACGAGCAGTACTTC,CASSRFGRISYEQYF
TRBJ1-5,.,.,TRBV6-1,TGTGCCAGCAATCGACAGGCCGTATTAGGCCAGCCCCAGCATTTT,CASNRQAVLGQPQHF
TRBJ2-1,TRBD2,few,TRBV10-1,TGCGCCAGCAGTGAGTCAAGGACTAGCGGACACAATGAGCAGTTCTTC,CASSESRTSGHNEQFF
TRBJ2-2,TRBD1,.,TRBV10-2,TGCGCCAGCAGTGAGTTGGACAGGGACACCGGGGAGCTGTTTTTT,CASSELDRDTGELFF
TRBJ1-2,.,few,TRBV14,TGTGCCAGCAGCCAAGAGCGAGGGAACTATGGCTACACCTTC,CASSQERGNYGYTF
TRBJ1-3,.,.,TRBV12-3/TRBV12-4,TGTGCCAGCAGCCGTACAGGAAACACCATATATTTT,CASSRTGNTIYF
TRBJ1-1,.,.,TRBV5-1,TGCGCCAGCAGCCCGAGGACAAGGACGGGGAACACTGAAGCTTTCTTT,CASSPRTRTGNTEAFF
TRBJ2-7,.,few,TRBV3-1,TGTGCCAGCAGTCCCGACCGCTACTCCTACGAGCAGTACTTC,CASSPDRYSYEQYF
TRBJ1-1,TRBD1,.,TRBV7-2,TGTGCCAGCAGGTATACAGGGGACACTGAAGCTTTCTTT,CASRYTGDTEAFF
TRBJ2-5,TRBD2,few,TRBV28,TGTGCCAGCAGCTTACTAGCGGGAGGAGGGGAGACCCAGTACTTC,CASSLLAGGGETQYF
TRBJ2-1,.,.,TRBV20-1,TGCAGTGCCTATATTCCGGGAAACCCCAGGCAGTTCTTC,CSAYIPGNPRQFF
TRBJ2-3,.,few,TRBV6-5,TGTGCCAGCAGTTACGGGGTCAGCAAAAGCACAGATACGCAGTATTTT,CASSYGVSKSTDTQYF
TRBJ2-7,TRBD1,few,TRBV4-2,TGTGCCAGCAGCCCAAGACCCGGACAGGGTATCTACGAGCAGTACTTC,CASSPRPGQGIYEQYF
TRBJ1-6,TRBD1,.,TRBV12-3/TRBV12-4,TGTGCCAGCAGTTTAAGGACAGGGGCCCATTCACCCCTCCACTTT,CASSLRTGAHSPLHF
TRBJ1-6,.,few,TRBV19,TGTGCCAGTAGTATTGGACCAAGTAATTCACCCCTCCACTTT,CASSIGPSNSPLHF
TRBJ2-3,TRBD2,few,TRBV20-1,TGCAGTGCTCGACTAGCGGGGAACACAGATACGCAGTATTTT,CSARLAGNTDTQYF
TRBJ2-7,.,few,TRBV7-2,TGTGCCAGCAGCTTCGTTCCTAGGGCCTACGAGCAGTACTTC,CASSFVPRAYEQYF
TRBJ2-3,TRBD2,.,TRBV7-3,TGTGCCAGCAGCTTATATTCTAGCGGAGCTAGCACAGATACGCAGTATTTT,CASSLYSSGASTDTQYF
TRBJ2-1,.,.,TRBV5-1,TGCGCCAGCAGCTTGCCTGGAGATGAGCAGTTCTTC,CASSLPGDEQFF